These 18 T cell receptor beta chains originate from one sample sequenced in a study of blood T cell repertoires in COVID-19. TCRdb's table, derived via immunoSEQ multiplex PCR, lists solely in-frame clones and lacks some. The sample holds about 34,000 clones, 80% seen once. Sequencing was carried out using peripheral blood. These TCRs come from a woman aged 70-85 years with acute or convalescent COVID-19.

The chain's CDR3 is CASSDGGLAGEETQYF. CDR3 nucleotide sequence: TGTGCCAGCAGTGACGGGGGACTAGCGGGGGAAGAGACCCAGTACTTC. V usage is TRBV2 and J usage is TRBJ2-5, with TRBD2 identical over 14 bases. This CDR3 spans 16 amino acids. Germline V gives CDR1 SNHLY, CDR2 FYNNEI. V dropped 3 bases and J dropped 3; count of bases not matched to a gene: 3.

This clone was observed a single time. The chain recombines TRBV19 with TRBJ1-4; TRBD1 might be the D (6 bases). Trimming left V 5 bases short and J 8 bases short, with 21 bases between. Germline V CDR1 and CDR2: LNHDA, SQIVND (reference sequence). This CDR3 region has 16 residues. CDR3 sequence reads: CASSYYLIQGGEKLFF. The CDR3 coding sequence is TGTGCCAGTAGTTATTACCTGATACAGGGTGGCGAAAAACTGTTTTTT.

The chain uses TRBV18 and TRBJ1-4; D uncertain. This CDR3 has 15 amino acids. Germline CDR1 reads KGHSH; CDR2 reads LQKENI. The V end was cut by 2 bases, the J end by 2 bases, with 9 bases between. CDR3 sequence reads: CASSPYSDTNEKLFF. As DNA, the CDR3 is TGTGCCAGCTCACCATACAGTGACACTAATGAAAAACTGTTTTTT.

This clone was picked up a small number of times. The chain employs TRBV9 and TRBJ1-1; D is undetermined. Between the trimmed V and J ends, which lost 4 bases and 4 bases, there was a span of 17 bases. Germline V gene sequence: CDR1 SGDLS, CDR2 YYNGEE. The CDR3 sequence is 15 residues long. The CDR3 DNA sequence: TGTGCCAGCAGCCTCCGCCCCCTACGAGGCACTGAAGCTTTCTTT. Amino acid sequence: CASSLRPLRGTEAFF.

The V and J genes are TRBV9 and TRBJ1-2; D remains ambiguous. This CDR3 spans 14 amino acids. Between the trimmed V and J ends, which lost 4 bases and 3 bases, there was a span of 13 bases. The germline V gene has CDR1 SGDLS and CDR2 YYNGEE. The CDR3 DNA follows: TGTGCCAGCAGCTCACACGGAGCTGACTATGGCTACACCTTC. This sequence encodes CASSSHGADYGYTF.

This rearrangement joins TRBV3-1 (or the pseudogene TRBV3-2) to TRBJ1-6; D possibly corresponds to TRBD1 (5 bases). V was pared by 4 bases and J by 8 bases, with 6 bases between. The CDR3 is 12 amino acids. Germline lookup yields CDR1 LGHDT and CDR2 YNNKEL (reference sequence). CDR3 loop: CASSRRDSPLHF. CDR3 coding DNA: TGTGCCAGCAGCCGCAGGGATTCACCCCTCCACTTT.

CDR3: CASSLSGTSGSWVSDEQYF. The CDR3 nucleotides are TGCGCCAGCAGCCTATCCGGGACTAGCGGGAGCTGGGTTTCTGACGAGCAGTACTTC. The chain carries TRBV4-1 and TRBJ2-7, with 14 bases identical to TRBD2. Germline values: CDR1 MGHRA, CDR2 YSYEKL. V was clipped by 4 bases and J by 5 bases; unmatched bases: 16. The CDR3 has 19 amino acids.

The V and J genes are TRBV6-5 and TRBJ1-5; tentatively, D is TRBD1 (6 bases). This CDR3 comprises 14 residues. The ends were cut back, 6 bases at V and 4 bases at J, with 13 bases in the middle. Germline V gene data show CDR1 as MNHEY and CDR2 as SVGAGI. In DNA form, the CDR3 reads TGTGCCAGCAGGCGATGGCAGGGGAATCAGCCCCAGCATTTT. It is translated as CASRRWQGNQPQHF.

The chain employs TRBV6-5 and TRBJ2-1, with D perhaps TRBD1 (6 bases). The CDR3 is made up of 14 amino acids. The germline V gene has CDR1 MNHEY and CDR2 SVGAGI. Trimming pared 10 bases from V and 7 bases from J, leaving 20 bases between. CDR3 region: CATPTEGERNEQFF. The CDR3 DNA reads TGTGCCACCCCTACCGAGGGGGAGAGGAATGAGCAGTTCTTC.

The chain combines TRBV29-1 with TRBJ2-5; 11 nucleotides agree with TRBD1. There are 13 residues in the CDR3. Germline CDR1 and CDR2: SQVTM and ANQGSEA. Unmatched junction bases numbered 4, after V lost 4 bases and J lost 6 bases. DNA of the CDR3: TGCAGCGTTGTGGGGACAGGGGGGCAGACCCAGTACTTC. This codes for CSVVGTGGQTQYF.

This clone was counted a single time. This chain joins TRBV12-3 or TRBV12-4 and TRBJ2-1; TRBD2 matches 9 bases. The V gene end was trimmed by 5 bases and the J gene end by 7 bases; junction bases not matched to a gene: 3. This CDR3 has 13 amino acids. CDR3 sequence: CASSRTSGNEQFF. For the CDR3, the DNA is TGTGCCAGCAGTCGTACTAGCGGGAATGAGCAGTTCTTC.

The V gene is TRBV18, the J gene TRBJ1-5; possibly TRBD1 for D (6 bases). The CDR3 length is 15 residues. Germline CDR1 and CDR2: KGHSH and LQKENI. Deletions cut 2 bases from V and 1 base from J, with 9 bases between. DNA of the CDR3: TGTGCCAGCTCACCAGCAGGGGAGAGCAATCAGCCCCAGCATTTT. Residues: CASSPAGESNQPQHF.

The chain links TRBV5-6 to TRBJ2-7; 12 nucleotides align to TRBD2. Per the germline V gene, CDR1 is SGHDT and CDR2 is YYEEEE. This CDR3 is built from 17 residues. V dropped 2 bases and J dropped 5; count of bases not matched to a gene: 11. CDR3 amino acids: CASSLPSSGGGFDEQYF. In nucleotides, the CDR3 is TGTGCCAGCAGCTTACCCTCTAGCGGGGGGGGCTTCGACGAGCAGTACTTC.

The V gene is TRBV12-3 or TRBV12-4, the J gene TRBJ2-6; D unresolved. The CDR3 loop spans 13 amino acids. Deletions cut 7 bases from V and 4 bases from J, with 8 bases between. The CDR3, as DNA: TGTGCCAGCAACGACGGGGGGGCCAACGTCCTGACTTTC. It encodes CASNDGGANVLTF.

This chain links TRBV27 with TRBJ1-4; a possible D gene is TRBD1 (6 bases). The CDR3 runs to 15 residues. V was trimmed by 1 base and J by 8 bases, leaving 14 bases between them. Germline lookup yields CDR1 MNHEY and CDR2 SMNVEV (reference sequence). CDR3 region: CASSLFVGAREKLFF. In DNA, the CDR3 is TGTGCCAGCAGTTTATTTGTGGGGGCGCGAGAAAAACTGTTTTTT.

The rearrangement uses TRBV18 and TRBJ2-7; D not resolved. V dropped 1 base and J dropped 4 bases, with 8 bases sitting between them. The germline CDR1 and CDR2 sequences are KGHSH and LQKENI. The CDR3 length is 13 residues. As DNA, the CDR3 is TGTGCCAGCTCACCACTACCCGGTTACGAGCAGTACTTC. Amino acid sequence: CASSPLPGYEQYF.

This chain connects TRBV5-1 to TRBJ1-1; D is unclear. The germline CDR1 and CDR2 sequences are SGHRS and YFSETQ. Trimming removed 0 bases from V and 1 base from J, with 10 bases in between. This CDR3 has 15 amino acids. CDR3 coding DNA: TGCGCCAGCAGCTTGGCTGTGGCAGGGAACACTGAAGCTTTCTTT. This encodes CASSLAVAGNTEAFF. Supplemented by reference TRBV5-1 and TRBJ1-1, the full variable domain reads KAGVTQTPRYLIKTRGQQVTLSCSPISGHRSVSWYQQTPGQGLQFLFEYFSETQRNKGNFPGRFSGRQFSNSRSEMNVSTLELGDSALYLCASSLAVAGNTEAFFGQGTRLTVV.

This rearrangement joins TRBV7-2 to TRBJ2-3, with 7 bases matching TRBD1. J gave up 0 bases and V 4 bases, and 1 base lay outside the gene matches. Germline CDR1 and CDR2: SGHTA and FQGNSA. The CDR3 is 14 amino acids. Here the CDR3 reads CASSWGQSTDTQYF. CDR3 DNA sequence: TGTGCCAGCAGCTGGGGACAGAGCACAGATACGCAGTATTTT.